A single sample is the source of the 20 T cell receptor beta chains below, sequenced in a study of PD-1 blockade in classical Hodgkin lymphoma. Every patient relapsed after autologous stem cell transplantation, and brentuximab vedotin exposure varied. The table came from immunoSEQ multiplex PCR; TCRdb's copy has only in-frame clones and leaves some out. The data show about 86,000 clones, with approximately 89% seen just once and about 10% held by the top ten. The material was peripheral blood mononuclear cells (PBMCs), obtained before the second cycle of nivolumab. The receptors here all came from a human donor with classical Hodgkin lymphoma.

This chain joins TRBV11-1 and TRBJ1-4; D may be TRBD1 (5 bases). The length of the CDR3 is 14 residues. Trimming stripped 5 bases from V and 5 bases from J, with 12 bases between. Germline loops: CDR1 SGHAT, CDR2 FQDESV (reference sequence). For the CDR3, the DNA is TGTGCCAGCAGCCGGGACGGACCAAATGAAAAACTGTTTTTT. It translates to CASSRDGPNEKLFF.

V is TRBV28 and J is TRBJ2-4; 9 bases are shared with TRBD1. The J segment lost 6 bases and the V segment lost 2 bases, leaving 5 bases of the junction unmatched. The CDR3 consists of 15 residues. Germline lookup yields CDR1 MDHEN and CDR2 SYDVKM. CDR3 nucleotides: TGTGCCAGCAGTTTACTGATGGGACAGGGAAACATTCAGTACTTC. Its protein is CASSLLMGQGNIQYF. Variable domain in full (rest from reference TRBV28 and TRBJ2-4): DVKVTQSSRYLVKRTGEKVFLECVQDMDHENMFWYRQDPGLGLRLIYFSYDVKMKEKGDIPEGYSVSREKKERFSLILESASTNQTSMYLCASSLLMGQGNIQYFGAGTRLSVL.

The rearrangement joins TRBV28 to TRBJ1-2, with a weak D call TRBD1 (6 bases). Germline V gene lookup returns CDR1 MDHEN and CDR2 SYDVKM. The V end was cut by 2 bases, the J end by 8 bases, with 12 bases between. CDR3 length: 13 amino acids. DNA for the CDR3: TGTGCCAGCAGTTTAGGGGGGCAGGGAGGCTACACCTTC. Translation gives CASSLGGQGGYTF.

The rearrangement links TRBV28 to TRBJ2-7, with D maybe TRBD1 (5 bases). The CDR3 totals 16 residues. CDR1 and CDR2 (germline): MDHEN, SYDVKM. V was trimmed by 3 bases and J by 3 bases, leaving 18 bases between them. The CDR3 DNA follows: TGTGCCAGCAGTTTGCCTAGGCAACAGGTTGGCTACGAGCAGTACTTC. It specifies CASSLPRQQVGYEQYF. The full variable domain, rest sourced from reference TRBV28 and TRBJ2-7, is DVKVTQSSRYLVKRTGEKVFLECVQDMDHENMFWYRQDPGLGLRLIYFSYDVKMKEKGDIPEGYSVSREKKERFSLILESASTNQTSMYLCASSLPRQQVGYEQYFGPGTRLTVT.

This rearrangement joins TRBV27 to TRBJ1-1, with a tentative D call TRBD1 (5 bases). The CDR3 runs 14 residues. Trimming took off 0 bases at V and 3 bases at J, with 8 bases between the two ends. Germline CDR1 reads MNHEY; CDR2 reads SMNVEV (reference sequence). The CDR3: CASSLSNRYTEAFF. In nucleotides, the CDR3 is TGTGCCAGCAGTTTATCAAACAGGTACACTGAAGCTTTCTTT.

The V and J genes are TRBV27 and TRBJ2-1; 7 nucleotides align to TRBD2. V lost 6 bases and J lost 4; bases outside the gene matches: 6. CDR1 is MNHEY and CDR2 is SMNVEV in the germline V gene (reference sequence). This CDR3 is built from 14 residues. DNA for the CDR3: TGTGCCAGCAGCAGCGGGAATCTGTACAATGAGCAGTTCTTC. This translates into CASSSGNLYNEQFF.

The chain recombines TRBV7-8 with TRBJ2-5, with D perhaps TRBD2 (6 bases). In germline, CDR1 is SGHVS, CDR2 FQNEAQ. The CDR3 contains 15 residues. V dropped 0 bases and J dropped 5 bases, with 13 bases sitting between them. CDR3 sequence reads: CASSLASGVLETQYF. CDR3 nucleotides: TGTGCCAGCAGCTTAGCGTCGGGGGTCCTCGAGACCCAGTACTTC.

The chain carries TRBV7-3 and TRBJ2-1; 11 bases line up with TRBD2. The V gene end was trimmed by 2 bases and the J gene end by 5 bases; junction bases not matched to a gene: 2. CDR1 is SGHTA and CDR2 is FQGTGA in the germline V gene. The CDR3 totals 15 residues. CDR3 in amino acids: CASSLGTSGHNEQFF. CDR3 DNA: TGTGCCAGCAGCTTAGGGACTAGCGGCCACAATGAGCAGTTCTTC.

The gene calls are TRBV7-9 and TRBJ2-1; TRBD2 matches 14 bases. The CDR3 has 15 amino acids. Germline V gives CDR1 SEHNR, CDR2 FQNEAQ (reference sequence). J was trimmed by 5 bases and V by 3 bases; bases with no gene match: 0. CDR3 loop: CASSLTSGGDNEQFF. In nucleotides, the CDR3 is TGTGCCAGCAGCTTGACTAGCGGGGGGGACAATGAGCAGTTCTTC.

The rearrangement joins TRBV7-9 to TRBJ2-7; TRBD2 aligns across 11 bases. The CDR3 has 15 amino acids. The germline V gene has CDR1 SEHNR and CDR2 FQNEAQ (reference sequence). Trimming removed 5 bases from V and 0 bases from J; junction bases left unmatched: 3. CDR3 DNA sequence: TGTGCCAGCAGCGAAACTAGCGGGAGCTCCTACGAGCAGTACTTC. The encoded protein is CASSETSGSSYEQYF. The full variable domain, completed using reference TRBV7-9 and TRBJ2-7, is DTGVSQNPRHKITKRGQNVTFRCDPISEHNRLYWYRQTLGQGPEFLTYFQNEAQLEKSRLLSDRFSAERPKGSFSTLEIQRTEQGDSAMYLCASSETSGSSYEQYFGPGTRLTVT.

This clone has a handful of counts. The CDR3 reads CASSMASGGYNEQFF. DNA of the CDR3: TGTGCCAGTAGTATGGCTAGCGGGGGGTACAATGAGCAGTTCTTC. The V call is TRBV19, the J call TRBJ2-1; 11 positions agree with TRBD2. Germline trimming cut 3 bases from V and 4 bases from J; bases unmatched to any gene: 2. Germline CDR1 and CDR2: LNHDA and SQIVND (reference sequence). The CDR3 has 15 amino acids.

The chain is built from TRBV7-9 and TRBJ1-3; possible D gene TRBD1, 6 bases. The CDR3 contains 15 residues. Trimming removed 5 bases at V and 2 bases at J, with 13 bases between. The germline gives CDR1 SEHNR, CDR2 FQNEAQ (reference sequence). CDR3 residues: CASSQLTGTGNTIYF. CDR3 nucleotides: TGTGCCAGCAGCCAACTAACAGGGACTGGAAACACCATATATTTT.

This chain uses TRBV4-2 with TRBJ2-1; TRBD1 is a possible D gene (7 bases). Per the germline V gene, CDR1 is LGHNA and CDR2 is YNFKEQ. This CDR3 is built from 17 residues. V was trimmed by 0 bases and J by 2 bases, leaving 14 bases between them. The CDR3 reads CASSQDWQGGPYNEQFF. The CDR3, as DNA: TGTGCCAGCAGCCAAGATTGGCAGGGGGGACCCTACAATGAGCAGTTCTTC.

The V gene is TRBV28, the J gene TRBJ1-6; D remains ambiguous. Per germline, CDR1 MDHEN and CDR2 SYDVKM. V lost 8 bases and J 7 bases, leaving 12 bases between the germline ends. CDR3 length: 13 residues. The CDR3 nucleotides read TGTGCCAGCGGGAAGGGTTGGAATTCACCCCTCCACTTT. It specifies CASGKGWNSPLHF.

The V and J genes are TRBV28 and TRBJ2-7, with 7 bases aligning to TRBD1. J gave up 2 bases and V 7 bases, and 8 bases lay outside the gene matches. Looked up from germline, CDR1 is MDHEN and CDR2 is SYDVKM. CDR3 length equals 14 residues. The CDR3 DNA reads TGTGCCAGCAACCGAGACAGGGACCCCTACGAGCAGTACTTC. This translates into CASNRDRDPYEQYF.

V usage is TRBV2 and J usage is TRBJ2-7, with no clear D. This CDR3 comprises 13 residues. V lost 8 bases and J 6 bases, leaving 17 bases between the germline ends. Germline V gene sequence: CDR1 SNHLY, CDR2 FYNNEI. This chain's CDR3 is CASQDLSWSEQYF. The CDR3 DNA follows: TGTGCCAGCCAAGACTTGTCTTGGAGCGAGCAGTACTTC.

The chain couples TRBV7-9 to TRBJ1-1; 11 nucleotides match TRBD1. J was trimmed by 7 bases and V by 4 bases; bases with no gene match: 8. In germline, CDR1 is SEHNR, CDR2 FQNEAQ (reference sequence). CDR3 length equals 15 residues. CDR3 nucleotides: TGTGCCAGCAGCTCTGGACAGGGGGCATTGGGTGAAGCTTTCTTT. Translated, it gives CASSSGQGALGEAFF.

This clone was recorded only once. The chain carries TRBV10-3 and TRBJ2-5; 9 bases map to TRBD1. CDR1 and CDR2 (germline): ENHRY, SYGVKD. V dropped 10 bases and J dropped 4; count of bases not matched to a gene: 13. The CDR3 runs 15 residues. The DNA for the CDR3 is TGTGCCACCCGTCCCCCGGGACAGGGCGGAGAGACCCAGTACTTC. Protein sequence: CATRPPGQGGETQYF.

This clone was seen only once. J is TRBJ2-7 and V is TRBV5-4; D is ambiguous. The V gene lost 4 bases and the J gene lost 3 bases, with 11 bases spanning the gap. Germline CDR1 and CDR2: SGHNT and YYREEE (reference sequence). The CDR3 consists of 13 residues. CDR3 region: CASSAGSFYEQYF. The CDR3 region has the DNA TGTGCCAGCAGCGCCGGGTCGTTCTACGAGCAGTACTTC.

Here the CDR3 DNA reads TGTGCCAGCAGCTCGACAGGGAATCGGGAGCAGTACTTC. Amino acid sequence: CASSSTGNREQYF. This rearrangement joins TRBV5-4 to TRBJ2-7; TRBD1 matches 7 bases. The length of the CDR3 is 13 residues. After removal of 3 bases from V and 7 bases from J, the junction contained 7 bases not matched to a gene. The germline V gene encodes CDR1 SGHNT and CDR2 YYREEE (reference sequence).